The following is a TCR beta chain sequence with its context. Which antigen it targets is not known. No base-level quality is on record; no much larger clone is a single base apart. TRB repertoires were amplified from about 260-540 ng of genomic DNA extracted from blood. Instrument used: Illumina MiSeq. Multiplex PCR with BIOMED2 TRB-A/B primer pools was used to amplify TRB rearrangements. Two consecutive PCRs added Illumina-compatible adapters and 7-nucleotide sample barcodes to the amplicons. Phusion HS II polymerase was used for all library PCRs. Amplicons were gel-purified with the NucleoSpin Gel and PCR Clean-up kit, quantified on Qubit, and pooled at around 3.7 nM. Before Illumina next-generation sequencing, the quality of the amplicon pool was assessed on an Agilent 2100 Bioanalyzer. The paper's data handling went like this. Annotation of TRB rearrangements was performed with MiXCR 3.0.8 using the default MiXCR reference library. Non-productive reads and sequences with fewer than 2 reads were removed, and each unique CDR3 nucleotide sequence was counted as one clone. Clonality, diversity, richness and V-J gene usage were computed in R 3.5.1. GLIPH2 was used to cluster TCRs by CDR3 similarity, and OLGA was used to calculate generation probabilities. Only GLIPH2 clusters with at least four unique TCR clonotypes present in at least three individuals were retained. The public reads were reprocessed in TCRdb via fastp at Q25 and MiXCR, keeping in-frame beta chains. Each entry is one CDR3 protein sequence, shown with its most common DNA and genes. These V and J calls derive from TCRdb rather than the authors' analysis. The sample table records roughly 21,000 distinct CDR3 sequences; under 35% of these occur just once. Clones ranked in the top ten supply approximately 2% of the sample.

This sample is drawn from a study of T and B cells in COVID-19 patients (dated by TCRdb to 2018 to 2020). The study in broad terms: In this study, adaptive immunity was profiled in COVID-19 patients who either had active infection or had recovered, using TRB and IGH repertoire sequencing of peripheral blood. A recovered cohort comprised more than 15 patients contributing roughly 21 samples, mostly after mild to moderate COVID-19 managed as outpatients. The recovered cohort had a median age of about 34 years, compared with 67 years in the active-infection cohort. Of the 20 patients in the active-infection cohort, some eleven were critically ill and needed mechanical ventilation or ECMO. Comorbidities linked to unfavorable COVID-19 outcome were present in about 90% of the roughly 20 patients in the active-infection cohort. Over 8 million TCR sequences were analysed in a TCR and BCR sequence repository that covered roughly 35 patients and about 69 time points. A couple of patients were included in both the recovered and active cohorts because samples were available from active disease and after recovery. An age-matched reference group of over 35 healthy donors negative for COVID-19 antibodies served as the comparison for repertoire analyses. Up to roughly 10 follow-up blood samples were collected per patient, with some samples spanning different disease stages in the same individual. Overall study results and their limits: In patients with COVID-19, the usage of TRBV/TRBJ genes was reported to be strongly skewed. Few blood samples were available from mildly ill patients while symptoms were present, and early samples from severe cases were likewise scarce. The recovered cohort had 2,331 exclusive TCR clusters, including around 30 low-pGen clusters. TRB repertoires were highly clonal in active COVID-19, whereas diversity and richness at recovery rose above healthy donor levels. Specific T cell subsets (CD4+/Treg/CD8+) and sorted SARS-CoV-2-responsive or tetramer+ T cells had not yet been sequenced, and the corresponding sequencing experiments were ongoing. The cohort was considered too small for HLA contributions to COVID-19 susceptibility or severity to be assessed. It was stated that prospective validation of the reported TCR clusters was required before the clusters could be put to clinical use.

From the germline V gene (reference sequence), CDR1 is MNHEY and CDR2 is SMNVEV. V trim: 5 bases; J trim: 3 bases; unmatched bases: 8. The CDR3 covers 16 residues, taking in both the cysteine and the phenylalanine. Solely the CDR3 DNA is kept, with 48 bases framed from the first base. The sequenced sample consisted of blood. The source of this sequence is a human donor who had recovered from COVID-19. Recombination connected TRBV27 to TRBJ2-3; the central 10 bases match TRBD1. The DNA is TGTGCCAGCAGTACACTGGACAGGGGGAAAACAGATACGCAGTATTTT. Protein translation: CASSTLDRGKTDTQYF.